The 30 T cell receptor beta chains reported below all come from one sample, sequenced in a study of shared clonotypes between healthy human individuals. Clones were read by immunoSEQ multiplex PCR, and TCRdb kept only the in-frame ones, dropping some. The sample carries under 600,000 clones, about 98% recorded once. CD8 cells regarded as naive lacked CD45RO, were positively chosen for CCR7, and omitted terminally differentiated effector memory CD45RA+ cells. The sample consisted of naive CD8+ T cells sorted from blood. The receptors were gathered from a man younger than 40 in good health.

This sequence joins TRBV7-9 and TRBJ2-7; tentative D call: TRBD1 (6 bases). This CDR3 has 15 residues. The germline V and J ends were trimmed by 6 bases and 2 bases, with 17 bases remaining between them. Germline CDR1 and CDR2: SEHNR and FQNEAQ (reference sequence). CDR3 region: CASSPPGTPTYEQYF. The CDR3 DNA reads as TGTGCCAGCAGTCCTCCCGGGACACCGACCTACGAGCAGTACTTC.

The J gene is TRBJ1-2, the V gene TRBV10-3, with D perhaps matching TRBD1 (5 bases). Germline CDR1 ENHRY, CDR2 SYGVKD. The CDR3 is 17 amino acids. The germline V and J ends were trimmed by 3 bases and 3 bases, with 20 bases remaining between them. CDR3 in amino acids: CAISERSGGIRDYGYTF. The CDR3 coding sequence is TGTGCCATCAGTGAAAGGTCCGGGGGGATAAGGGACTATGGCTACACCTTC.

The rearrangement joins TRBV7-9 to TRBJ1-2, with TRBD1 as a possible D gene (5 bases). Trimming took off 5 bases at V and 3 bases at J, with 16 bases between the two ends. Germline V gene sequence: CDR1 SEHNR, CDR2 FQNEAQ (reference sequence). The CDR3 extends over 15 amino acids. CDR3 sequence: CASSLYGAGDYGYTF. The CDR3 DNA sequence: TGTGCCAGCAGCCTATATGGGGCAGGCGACTATGGCTACACCTTC.

The chain uses TRBV10-2 and TRBJ2-5; TRBD2 is a possible D gene (6 bases). The V end lost 0 bases, the J end lost 3 bases, and 14 bases lay between the germline ends. CDR3 length: 16 residues. Germline V lookup: CDR1 WSHSY, CDR2 SAAADI. The DNA of the CDR3 is TGCGCCAGCAGTGAGTCGGGCCGAGGGAGGAAAGAGACCCAGTACTTC. Protein: CASSESGRGRKETQYF.

In regard to this clone: Other nucleotide sequences from this sample produce the same CDR3. The V gene is TRBV29-1, the J gene TRBJ2-7; 8 positions agree with TRBD2. Germline loops: CDR1 SQVTM, CDR2 ANQGSEA. Losses at the gene ends were 5 bases for V and 0 bases for J; bases not matched to a gene: 3. The CDR3 has 13 residues. The CDR3 DNA reads as TGCAGCGTTTTGAGCGGGAGCTCCTACGAGCAGTACTTC. This codes for CSVLSGSSYEQYF.

The rearrangement joins TRBV5-4 to TRBJ1-2; TRBD1 might be the D (5 bases). Trimming stripped 5 bases from V and 1 base from J, with 18 bases between. This CDR3 region has 16 residues. Germline V gene sequence: CDR1 SGHNT, CDR2 YYREEE (reference sequence). This CDR3 is CASRLLDTSLNYGYTF. In DNA form, the CDR3 reads TGTGCCAGCAGACTCCTGGACACCTCACTTAACTATGGCTACACCTTC.

The chain combines TRBV6-5 with TRBJ2-2; no firm D call. Per germline, CDR1 MNHEY and CDR2 SVGAGI. V was trimmed by 0 bases and J by 2 bases, leaving 7 bases between them. The CDR3 sequence is 15 residues long. The CDR3 sequence is CASSYSPANTGELFF. CDR3 coding DNA: TGTGCCAGCAGTTACTCGCCCGCAAACACCGGGGAGCTGTTTTTT.

The V and J genes are TRBV7-9 and TRBJ2-3; D remains ambiguous. The CDR3 loop spans 12 amino acids. The germline V gene encodes CDR1 SEHNR and CDR2 FQNEAQ (reference sequence). V lost 5 bases and J lost 4, with 7 bases in between. This CDR3 reads CASSVSPDTQYF. The DNA of the CDR3 is TGTGCCAGCAGCGTCAGCCCAGATACGCAGTATTTT.

The gene calls are TRBV7-9 and TRBJ2-7; no clear D gene. The CDR3 runs to 12 residues. Germline V gene sequence: CDR1 SEHNR, CDR2 FQNEAQ (reference sequence). V gave up 4 bases and J gave up 3 bases, with 7 bases separating them. CDR3 sequence: CASSSTVYEQYF. The DNA of the CDR3 is TGTGCCAGCAGCTCCACAGTCTACGAGCAGTACTTC.

The chain couples TRBV28 to TRBJ1-5, with 9 bases lining up with TRBD1. Germline assignment: CDR1 MDHEN and CDR2 SYDVKM. J lost 4 bases, V lost 1 base, and 11 bases had no gene match. The CDR3 extends over 18 amino acids. CDR3 region: CASSLSPRRTGENQPQHF. For the CDR3, the DNA is TGTGCCAGCAGTTTATCCCCTAGGCGGACAGGGGAAAATCAGCCCCAGCATTTT. The full variable domain, completed using reference TRBV28 and TRBJ1-5, is DVKVTQSSRYLVKRTGEKVFLECVQDMDHENMFWYRQDPGLGLRLIYFSYDVKMKEKGDIPEGYSVSREKKERFSLILESASTNQTSMYLCASSLSPRRTGENQPQHFGDGTRLSIL.

The chain is built from TRBV29-1 and TRBJ2-7; 8 bases match TRBD1. J lost 3 bases, V lost 2 bases, and 18 bases had no gene match. Germline assignment: CDR1 SQVTM and CDR2 ANQGSEA. This CDR3 region has 18 residues. The CDR3 nucleotides read TGCAGCGTTGAATTCCCCTATACCGGACAGGGCAACCTCTACGAGCAGTACTTC. Its protein is CSVEFPYTGQGNLYEQYF.

The sample holds one count of this clone. The CDR3 reads CASSQNTGAGGYTF. DNA of the CDR3: TGCGCCAGCAGCCAAAATACAGGGGCAGGGGGCTACACCTTC. The chain uses TRBV4-1 and TRBJ1-2, with 7 bases lining up with TRBD1. The germline gives CDR1 MGHRA, CDR2 YSYEKL. V trimming: 2 bases; J trimming: 8 bases; junction bases outside the gene matches: 8. The CDR3 loop spans 14 amino acids.

Details on this clone: The same CDR3 can be traced to other DNA sequences in this sample. This chain joins TRBV12-5 and TRBJ2-3; D unclear. The CDR3 length is 11 residues. The V end was cut by 5 bases, the J end by 5 bases, with 5 bases between. CDR1 is LGHNT, CDR2 FRNRAP, per germline. The DNA of the CDR3 is TGTGCTAGTGGTCCGGGAGATACGCAGTATTTT. Protein sequence: CASGPGDTQYF.

The chain has TRBV2 and TRBJ2-7; 10 bases align to TRBD2. V shed 5 bases, J shed 2 bases, and the junction held 3 bases outside the gene matches. The CDR3 contains 14 residues. CDR1 and CDR2 (germline): SNHLY, FYNNEI. The CDR3 sequence: CASSFLAGAYEQYF. CDR3 bases: TGTGCCAGCAGTTTTCTAGCGGGAGCCTACGAGCAGTACTTC.

The V gene is TRBV6-6, the J gene TRBJ1-2, with unresolved D. Trimming shortened V by 5 bases and J by 6 bases, and 16 bases separated the two germline ends. From germline, CDR1 is MNHNY and CDR2 SVGAGI (reference sequence). CDR3 length: 14 amino acids. The CDR3 coding sequence is TGTGCCAGCAGTCTAGGTGGGCACCCGGATGGCTACACCTTC. Protein sequence: CASSLGGHPDGYTF.

This clone came up once. V is TRBV7-9 and J is TRBJ1-2, with TRBD1 identical over 10 bases. The CDR3 extends over 16 amino acids. The germline V gene has CDR1 SEHNR and CDR2 FQNEAQ (reference sequence). With V trimmed by 5 bases and J by 8 bases, 14 bases remained unmatched. The CDR3 sequence is CASSHRDRGILDGYTF. The DNA for the CDR3 is TGTGCCAGCAGCCACCGGGACAGGGGCATTCTGGACGGCTACACCTTC.

This clone came up once. The J gene is TRBJ2-1, the V gene TRBV5-1, with 7 bases aligning to TRBD2. V was pared by 4 bases and J by 6 bases, with 13 bases of the junction left unmatched. Germline V lookup: CDR1 SGHRS, CDR2 YFSETQ. This CDR3 comprises 16 residues. CDR3 sequence (DNA): TGCGCCAGCAGCCCCCCAGCTAGCGGTTTACCCAATGAGCAGTTCTTC. Translation: CASSPPASGLPNEQFF.

The rearrangement links TRBV7-9 to TRBJ1-1; possibly TRBD1 for D (6 bases). Trimming removed 3 bases at V and 4 bases at J, with 18 bases between. The CDR3 runs to 16 residues. CDR1 is SEHNR and CDR2 is FQNEAQ in the germline V gene (reference sequence). In DNA form, the CDR3 reads TGTGCCAGCAGCTTCCCTCAGGGGCTCGCATCCACTGAAGCTTTCTTT. The encoded protein is CASSFPQGLASTEAFF.

V usage is TRBV9 and J usage is TRBJ2-3, with D maybe TRBD2 (6 bases). Germline values: CDR1 SGDLS, CDR2 YYNGEE. Trimming stripped 0 bases from V and 4 bases from J, with 12 bases between. The CDR3 extends over 15 amino acids. The CDR3 DNA sequence: TGTGCCAGCAGCGTAGACGGGAGATCAGCAGATACGCAGTATTTT. It is translated as CASSVDGRSADTQYF.

This rearrangement joins TRBV5-5 to TRBJ2-3, with D possibly TRBD2 on 5 matching bases. Trimming stripped 2 bases from V and 4 bases from J, with 14 bases between. In germline, CDR1 is SGHKS, CDR2 YYEKEE (reference sequence). The CDR3 loop spans 15 amino acids. CDR3 region: CASSFYPEGADTQYF. The CDR3 nucleotides read TGTGCCAGCAGCTTCTACCCAGAGGGTGCAGATACGCAGTATTTT.

This chain connects TRBV10-2 to TRBJ2-7, with TRBD1 matching over 7 bases. CDR3 length: 14 residues. Looked up from germline, CDR1 is WSHSY and CDR2 is SAAADI. Losses at the gene ends were 6 bases for V and 4 bases for J; bases not matched to a gene: 9. The CDR3 is CASSYYRGSYEQYF. The DNA of the CDR3 is TGCGCCAGCAGCTATTACAGGGGATCATACGAGCAGTACTTC.

The genes are TRBV29-1 and TRBJ2-7; 14 nucleotides match TRBD2. In germline, CDR1 is SQVTM, CDR2 ANQGSEA. CDR3 length equals 15 residues. Losses at the gene ends were 5 bases for V and 5 bases for J; bases not matched to a gene: 8. CDR3 sequence reads: CSVQGTSGRTDEQYF. The CDR3 DNA reads as TGCAGCGTTCAGGGGACTAGCGGGAGAACAGACGAGCAGTACTTC.

For this clone: Other DNA sequences of this sample code for an identical CDR3. This rearrangement joins TRBV7-8 to TRBJ2-7, with a possible D match to TRBD1 (6 bases). Trimming stripped 1 base from V and 1 base from J, with 8 bases between. The CDR3 spans 14 residues. Per germline, CDR1 SGHVS and CDR2 FQNEAQ. CDR3 loop: CASSLVGQSYEQYF. CDR3 nucleotide sequence: TGTGCCAGCAGCTTAGTCGGACAGTCCTACGAGCAGTACTTC.

CDR3 amino acids: CASSQDTGLYSGNTIYF. The CDR3 nucleotides are TGCGCCAGCAGCCAAGATACGGGGCTCTACTCTGGAAACACCATATATTTT. The rearrangement links TRBV4-3 to TRBJ1-3; tentatively, D is TRBD1 (5 bases). The CDR3 runs to 17 residues. V gave up 0 bases and J gave up 0 bases, with 12 bases separating them. Per the germline V gene, CDR1 is LGHNA and CDR2 is YSLEER.

This chain connects TRBV9 to TRBJ2-1, with TRBD2 matching 10 bases. The CDR3 has 17 amino acids. Trimming took 0 bases from V and 1 from J; bases not matched to a gene: 4. Germline CDR1 SGDLS, CDR2 YYNGEE. CDR3 residues: CASSVDPSGSSYNEQFF. The CDR3 DNA reads as TGTGCCAGCAGCGTAGATCCTAGCGGGAGTTCCTACAATGAGCAGTTCTTC.

The chain has TRBV5-3 and TRBJ1-5; D remains ambiguous. TRBV5-3 is classed as an ORF, of uncertain function. The CDR3 consists of 18 residues. Trimming took off 1 base at V and 2 bases at J, with 19 bases between the two ends. CDR3 protein: CARSLPAVRQGCNQPQHF. The CDR3 DNA is TGTGCCAGAAGCTTGCCGGCCGTCCGTCAAGGGTGCAATCAGCCCCAGCATTTT.

This clone appeared a single time. The rearrangement links TRBV5-1 to TRBJ1-3, with D uncertain. The CDR3 totals 15 residues. V was clipped by 7 bases and J by 0 bases, with 14 bases between them. CDR1 and CDR2 (germline): SGHRS, YFSETQ. The CDR3 reads CASGPTADSGNTIYF. The CDR3 bases are TGCGCCAGCGGCCCAACAGCTGACTCTGGAAACACCATATATTTT.

J is TRBJ1-1 and V is TRBV29-1; TRBD1 aligns across 10 bases. This CDR3 is built from 14 residues. The V and J ends lost 4 bases and 5 bases, in that order; junction bases with no gene match: 7. From germline, CDR1 is SQVTM and CDR2 ANQGSEA. CDR3 sequence (DNA): TGCAGCGTTGTAACGAGGGACAGGGGAACTGAAGCTTTCTTT. This translates into CSVVTRDRGTEAFF.

Here the CDR3 reads CASSFRKVGEKLFF. The CDR3 coding sequence is TGTGCCAGCAGTTTCCGCAAGGTCGGTGAAAAACTGTTTTTT. This chain uses TRBV28 with TRBJ1-4; D is ambiguous. Germline values: CDR1 MDHEN, CDR2 SYDVKM. CDR3 length: 14 residues. V lost 3 bases and J lost 7, with 12 bases in between.

J is TRBJ2-4 and V is TRBV19, with D possibly being TRBD1 (5 bases). Germline V gene lookup returns CDR1 LNHDA and CDR2 SQIVND (reference sequence). This CDR3 spans 16 amino acids. Trimming left V 3 bases short and J 4 bases short, with 16 bases between. The chain's CDR3 is CASSIQRRGSKNIQYF. CDR3 DNA: TGTGCCAGTAGTATTCAAAGAAGGGGCTCTAAAAACATTCAGTACTTC.